The clone carrying this TCR beta chain showed up just a few times. Its antigen is not known. These data come from a study of vaccination effects on CD4 cells after COVID-19. The study's findings and limits: Clones from infection and from vaccination both contracted markedly late after vaccination.

The CDR3 covers 13 residues. Deletions cut 3 bases from V and 3 bases from J, with 7 bases between. With the ViraFEST assay, the study expanded antigen-specific CD4+ T cells using viral peptide pools, then sequenced them. Subsequent to roughly 10 days of culture, CD4+ T cells were isolated. Vaccine recipients, nucleocapsid antibody negative, had no prior SARS-CoV-2 infection. Using immunoSEQ multiplex PCR, the repertoire was profiled, and TCRdb retains in-frame clones only, with some absent. The sample shows around 71,000 clones, approximately 70% of them seen only once. This clonotype was sampled from a human donor who received a COVID-19 vaccine. The specimen was CD4+ T cells from PBMCs cultured with HCoV-OC43 spike peptides, collected before COVID-19 vaccination. Subset in this sample: HCoV-OC43 spike overlapping peptide pool stimulation. The genes are TRBV12-3 or TRBV12-4 and TRBJ2-3; D is ambiguous. The CDR3 DNA reads TGTGCCAGCAGTTTGGGAAGAACAGATACGCAGTATTTT. Protein sequence: CASSLGRTDTQYF.